The 6 T cell receptor beta chains below come from one sample, sequenced in a study of blood T cell repertoires in COVID-19. The table came from immunoSEQ multiplex PCR; TCRdb's copy has only in-frame clones and leaves some out. The sample yields more than 150,000 clones, 89% seen once. The sequencing input was peripheral blood. Receptors originate from a man aged 40-50 years with acute or convalescent COVID-19.

The V and J genes are TRBV7-6 and TRBJ2-3; TRBD2 matches 13 bases. Per the germline V gene, CDR1 is SGHVS and CDR2 is FNYEAQ. V trimming: 5 bases; J trimming: 1 base; junction bases outside the gene matches: 9. The CDR3 runs to 18 residues. This CDR3 reads CASSLLAGGRVGTDTQYF. The DNA for the CDR3 is TGTGCCAGCAGCCTACTAGCGGGGGGGCGGGTAGGCACAGATACGCAGTATTTT. Complete variable domain (other parts from reference TRBV7-6 and TRBJ2-3): GAGVSQSPRYKVTKRGQDVALRCDPISGHVSLYWYRQALGQGPEFLTYFNYEAQQDKSGLPNDRFSAERPEGSISTLTIQRTEQRDSAMYRCASSLLAGGRVGTDTQYFGPGTRLTVL.

The rearrangement uses TRBV19 and TRBJ2-7; maybe TRBD2 (5 bases). This CDR3 contains 13 residues. Deletions cut 5 bases from V and 0 bases from J, with 8 bases between. Germline-derived CDR1 and CDR2 are LNHDA and SQIVND (reference sequence). CDR3 nucleotide sequence: TGTGCCAGTAGTCGGGGTAACTCCTACGAGCAGTACTTC. Translated, it gives CASSRGNSYEQYF.

The chain carries TRBV6-2 or TRBV6-3 and TRBJ2-1; 8 nucleotides agree with TRBD2. V shed 0 bases, J shed 4 bases, and the junction held 8 bases outside the gene matches. Germline V gene sequence: CDR1 MNHEY, CDR2 SVGEGT. The CDR3 is 17 residues long. CDR3 region: CASSYSLFSGGYNEQFF. For the CDR3, the DNA is TGTGCCAGCAGTTACTCGCTGTTCAGCGGGGGATACAATGAGCAGTTCTTC.

V is TRBV14 and J is TRBJ1-2; D not resolved. The CDR3 is 13 residues long. Germline-derived CDR1 and CDR2 are SGHDN and FVKESK. Trimming shortened V by 4 bases and J by 3 bases, and 9 bases separated the two germline ends. The CDR3 spells CASSPRVYYGYTF. Written as DNA, the CDR3 is TGTGCCAGCAGCCCGAGGGTGTACTATGGCTACACCTTC. Based on the CDR3 plus reference TRBV14 and TRBJ1-2, the full variable domain is EAGVTQFPSHSVIEKGQTVTLRCDPISGHDNLYWYRRVMGKEIKFLLHFVKESKQDESGMPNNRFLAERTGGTYSTLKVQPAELEDSGVYFCASSPRVYYGYTFGSGTRLTVV.

The V and J genes are TRBV7-2 and TRBJ2-5, with D unclear. Germline assignment: CDR1 SGHTA and CDR2 FQGNSA. Deletions cut 7 bases from V and 5 bases from J, with 23 bases between. CDR3 length equals 16 residues. The CDR3 is CASTLRRTPTRETQYF. The CDR3 region has the DNA TGTGCCAGCACCTTGAGAAGAACACCAACCAGGGAGACCCAGTACTTC.

The chain employs TRBV7-2 and TRBJ2-7, with 9 nucleotides matching TRBD2. J gave up 4 bases and V 1 base, and 2 bases lay outside the gene matches. Germline-derived CDR1 and CDR2 are SGHTA and FQGNSA. This CDR3 has 14 residues. CDR3 in DNA: TGTGCCAGCAGCTTAGGACTAGCGGTTTACGAGCAGTACTTC. This gives the protein CASSLGLAVYEQYF. The complete variable domain, with remaining parts taken from reference TRBV7-2 and TRBJ2-7, reads GAGVSQSPSNKVTEKGKDVELRCDPISGHTALYWYRQSLGQGLEFLIYFQGNSAPDKSGLPSDRFSAERTGGSVSTLTIQRTQQEDSAVYLCASSLGLAVYEQYFGPGTRLTVT.